The sequence of this TCR beta chain was determined in a study of long-term antiretroviral therapy in people with HIV (dated by TCRdb to 2021 to 2024). Regarding the research as a whole: The earliest samples were collected roughly a decade before the 2015 WHO recommendation for immediate ART, at a time when ART was usually postponed until CD4 counts fell. A retrospective serial study tested whether changes in peripheral blood TRB repertoire composition and diversity were associated with ART initiation and durable HIV suppression. The cohort contributed about 190 cryopreserved PBMC samples from about 31 adults with confirmed HIV infection, collected serially over a mean of 6 years (range 1-12). Test extractions of a monoclonal T-cell line alongside about 30 polyclonal samples showed no cross-contamination during QIAcube processing. About 35% of the 30 participants with HIV were female. Here is what the overall study found, with its caveats: Limited PBMC availability meant only the TCR beta chain was sequenced, without alpha chain pairing. Expanded TRB clones identified before ART initiation dominated the repertoire at all time points, although this dominance fluctuated and declined in many PLHIV after ART. No data were available on ART adherence, viral resistance or therapy changes, limiting inferences about post-ART repertoire changes. Compared with controls, HIV repertoires had narrower CDR3 length ranges, and the network structure pointed to an antigen-experienced repertoire that shifted only slightly toward naive after ART. Samples dated from the mid-2000s to the late 2010s, and the ART regimens used may be less effective than current ones. ART initiation was associated with a significant increase in TRB diversity, but diversity stayed significantly below transplant donor controls even after long-term ART. Because pre-ART samples had limited cell numbers, profiling was done on unsorted PBMC rather than on sorted CD4+ and CD8+ T cells.

Sequencing of the TRB variable region was done with the immunoSEQ hsTCRB v3.0 assay at survey level resolution. A depth of about 40,000-50,000 T-cell genomes per sample was targeted for TRB sequencing. An Illumina MiSeq with a v3 150-cycle kit was used to sequence the pooled TRB libraries. The study's own analysis went as follows. Repertoire analysis was run in R within a reproducible Nextflow workflow that covered QC, data transformation and analysis. Custom analyses were implemented in LymphoSeq2, an R package for AIRR-Seq data exploration. Several samples yielding fewer than 5000 total TRB sequences were excluded, leaving roughly 200 analyzed HIV repertoires. Among the approximately 190 retained HIV repertoires, under 65 were collected before ART initiation and 120 to 130 after ART initiation. Each repertoire was downsampled to 5000 TRB nucleotide sequences, and summary statistics were averaged across 100 downsampling iterations. Only TRB sequences with CDR3 regions of at least seven amino acids were retained for analysis. Diversity was assessed using a clonality score derived from Shannon entropy and using the Gini coefficient. In repertoire networks, the top 5000 CDR3 amino acid sequences were linked whenever an edit distance of one separated two sequences. Antigen specificity groups and MHC restriction were predicted for TRB CDR3 amino acid sequences with GLIPH2. To flag known CMV, EBV, HIV or tissue antigen associations, CDR3 amino acid sequences were matched against VDJdb and McPAS-TCR. Pre-ART, post-ART and control groups were compared with Wilcoxon signed-rank tests and Holm-Bonferroni correction. The immuneACCESS repertoire file appears here via TCRdb, limited to in-frame rearrangements. These files lack a portion of the clones; in checked studies, under half of the deficit traces to unresolved V genes, and the cause of the others is not known. That table furnishes V, J and clone size, whereas the DNA furnished D and trimming. This sample gives around 30,000 clones in total; 84% of them show up just once. The top ten clonotypes cover about 6.4% of the sample.

At the junction V is shortened by 1 base and J by 3 bases, with 19 bases in between. CDR1 and CDR2, per the germline V gene, are LGHNA and YNFKEQ. The CDR3 sequence holds 18 residues, the cysteine and phenylalanine included. Kept here is only the CDR3 DNA, which spans 54 bases and is read in frame from base 1. With regard to this clone: Its antigen remains undetermined. Per-base quality was not reported, and no clone a single base away is much larger than it.

Inclusion was restricted to participants for whom at least one PBMC sample before ART initiation and at least two post-ART samples were available. All participants with HIV were treated in the United States of America. Cryopreserved samples of 1-10 million PBMC were thawed and washed before DNA extraction. At the time of the earliest PBMC sample, participants with HIV were aged between about 20 and 54 years. PBMC samples were contributed by each participant from 1-4 timepoints before ART initiation and 2-8 timepoints after ART initiation, with a median of 7 samples. Serial HIV viral load, CD4+ T-cell count, ART history and demographic data were obtained for every participant. A Qiagen kit on a QIAcube was used to extract genomic DNA from unsorted PBMC, with samples processed in batches of 12.

The receptor comes from a young man with HIV. Here the sequenced sample was unsorted PBMCs, taken 0.4 years after starting antiretroviral therapy. The V gene is TRBV4-2 and the J gene is TRBJ2-1, and perhaps TRBD1 as D gene, on 6 matching bases. The CDR3 region has the sequence CASSQAPRGAPNYNEQFF. Here is the DNA: TGTGCCAGCAGCCAAGCTCCCAGGGGAGCTCCTAACTACAATGAGCAGTTCTTC.